This T cell receptor beta chain was found in a study of T cell repertoires in cytomegalovirus infection. Overall study context: Indications of both CMV infection and matching HLA type were provided by public TCR beta signatures.

Study conclusions and caveats: The ex vivo response showed dominance by HLA-C-restricted CMV-specific TCR beta clonotypes. Cumulative public TCR beta family frequency identified carriers of CMV plus the relevant HLA.

About this clonotype itself: Antigen specificity is unknown.

TCRdb recomputed calls from the reads with MiXCR, one row per CDR3 protein. The table has about 160,000 distinct CDR3 sequences, roughly 17% seen once. Looked up from germline, CDR1 is MNHEY and CDR2 is SVGEGT. V shed 8 bases and J shed 2 bases, with 12 bases lying between them. The CDR3 has 13 residues. The sample consisted of CD8+ T cells from PBMCs. The TCR sequence derives from a human donor in good health (CMV status not recorded). Some clones in this sample may be carry-over from other donors' samples. V usage is TRBV6-2 or TRBV6-3 and J usage is TRBJ1-1; weak D call: TRBD1 (5 bases). CDR3 sequence: CASGSTGNTEAFF. In DNA, the CDR3 is TGTGCCAGCGGATCTACAGGTAACACTGAAGCTTTCTTT.